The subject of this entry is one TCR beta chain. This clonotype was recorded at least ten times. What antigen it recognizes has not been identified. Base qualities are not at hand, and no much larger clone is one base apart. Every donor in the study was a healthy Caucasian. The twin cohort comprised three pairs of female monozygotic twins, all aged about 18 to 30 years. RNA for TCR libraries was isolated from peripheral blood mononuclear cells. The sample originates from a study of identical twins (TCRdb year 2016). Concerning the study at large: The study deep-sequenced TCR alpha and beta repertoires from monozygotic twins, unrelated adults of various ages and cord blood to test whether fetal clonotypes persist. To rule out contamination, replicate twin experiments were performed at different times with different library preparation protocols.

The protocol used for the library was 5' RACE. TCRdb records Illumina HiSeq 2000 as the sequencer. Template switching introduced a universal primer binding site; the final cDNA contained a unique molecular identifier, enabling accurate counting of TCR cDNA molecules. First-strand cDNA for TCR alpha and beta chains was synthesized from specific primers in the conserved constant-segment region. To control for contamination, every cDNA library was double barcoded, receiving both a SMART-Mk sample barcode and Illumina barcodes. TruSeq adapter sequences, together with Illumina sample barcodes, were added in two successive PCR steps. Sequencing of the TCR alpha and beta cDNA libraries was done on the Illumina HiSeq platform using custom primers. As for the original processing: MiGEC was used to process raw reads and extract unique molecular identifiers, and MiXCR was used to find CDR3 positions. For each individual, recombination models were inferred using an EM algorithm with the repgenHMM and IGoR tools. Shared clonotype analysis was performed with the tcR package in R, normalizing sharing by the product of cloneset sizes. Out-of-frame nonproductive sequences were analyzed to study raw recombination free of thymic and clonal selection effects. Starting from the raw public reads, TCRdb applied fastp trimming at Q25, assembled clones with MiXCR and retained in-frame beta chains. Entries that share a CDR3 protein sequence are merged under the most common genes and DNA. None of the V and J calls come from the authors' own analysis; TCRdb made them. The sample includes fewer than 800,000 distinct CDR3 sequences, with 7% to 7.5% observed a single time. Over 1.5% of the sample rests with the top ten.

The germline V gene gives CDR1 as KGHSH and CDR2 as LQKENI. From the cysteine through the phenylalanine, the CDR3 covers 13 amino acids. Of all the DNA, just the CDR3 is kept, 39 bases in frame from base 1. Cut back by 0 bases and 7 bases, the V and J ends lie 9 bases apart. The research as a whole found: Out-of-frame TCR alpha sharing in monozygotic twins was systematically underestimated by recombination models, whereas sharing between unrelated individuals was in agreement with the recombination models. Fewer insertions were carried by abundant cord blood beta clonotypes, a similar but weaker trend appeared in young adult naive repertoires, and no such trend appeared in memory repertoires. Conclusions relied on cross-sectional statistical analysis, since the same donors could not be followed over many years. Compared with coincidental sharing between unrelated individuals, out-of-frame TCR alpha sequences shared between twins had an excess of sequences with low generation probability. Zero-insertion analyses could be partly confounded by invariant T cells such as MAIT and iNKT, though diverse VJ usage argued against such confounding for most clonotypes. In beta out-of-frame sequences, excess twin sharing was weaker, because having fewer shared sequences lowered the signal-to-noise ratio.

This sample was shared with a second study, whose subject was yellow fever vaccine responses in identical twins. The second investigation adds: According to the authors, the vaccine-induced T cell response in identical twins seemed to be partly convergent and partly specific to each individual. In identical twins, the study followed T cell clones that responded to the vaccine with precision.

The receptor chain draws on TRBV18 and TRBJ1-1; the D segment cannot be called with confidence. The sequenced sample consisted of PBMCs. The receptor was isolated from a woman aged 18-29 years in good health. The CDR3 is CASSPPGLGEAFF. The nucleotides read TGTGCCAGCTCACCACCGGGATTGGGTGAAGCTTTCTTT.